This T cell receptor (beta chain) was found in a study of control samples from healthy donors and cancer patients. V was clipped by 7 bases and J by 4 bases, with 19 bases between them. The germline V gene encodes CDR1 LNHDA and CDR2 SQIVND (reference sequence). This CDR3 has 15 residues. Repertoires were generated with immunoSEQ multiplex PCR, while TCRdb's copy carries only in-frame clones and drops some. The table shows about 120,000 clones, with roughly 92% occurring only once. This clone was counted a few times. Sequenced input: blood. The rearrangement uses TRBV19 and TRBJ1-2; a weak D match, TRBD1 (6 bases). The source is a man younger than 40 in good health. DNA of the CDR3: TGTGCCAGTACCACGGCAGGGGCCAGGGGCTATGGCTACACCTTC. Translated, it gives CASTTAGARGYGYTF.